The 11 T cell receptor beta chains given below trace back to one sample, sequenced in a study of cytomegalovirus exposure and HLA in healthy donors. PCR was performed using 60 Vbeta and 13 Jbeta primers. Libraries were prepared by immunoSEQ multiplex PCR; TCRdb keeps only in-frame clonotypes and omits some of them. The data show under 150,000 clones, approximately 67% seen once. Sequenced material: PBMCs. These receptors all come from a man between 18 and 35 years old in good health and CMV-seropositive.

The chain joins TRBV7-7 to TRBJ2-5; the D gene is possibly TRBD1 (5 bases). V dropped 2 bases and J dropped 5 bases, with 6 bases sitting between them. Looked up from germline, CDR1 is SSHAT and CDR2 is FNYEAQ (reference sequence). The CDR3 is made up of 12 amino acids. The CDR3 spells CASSLKGETQYF. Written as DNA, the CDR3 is TGTGCCAGCAGCTTAAAGGGGGAGACCCAGTACTTC.

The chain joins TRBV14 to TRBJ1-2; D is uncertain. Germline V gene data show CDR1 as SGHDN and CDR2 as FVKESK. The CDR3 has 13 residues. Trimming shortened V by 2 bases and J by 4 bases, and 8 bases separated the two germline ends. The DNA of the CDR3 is TGTGCCAGCAGCCAACGAGAGCTCTATGGCTACACCTTC. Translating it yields CASSQRELYGYTF.

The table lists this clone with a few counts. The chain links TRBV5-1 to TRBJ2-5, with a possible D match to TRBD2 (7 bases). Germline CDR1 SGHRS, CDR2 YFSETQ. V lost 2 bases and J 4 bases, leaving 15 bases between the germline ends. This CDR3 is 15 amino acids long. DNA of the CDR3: TGCGCCAGCAGCTTTTCCAGGGGAGGGAGAGAGACCCAGTACTTC. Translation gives CASSFSRGGRETQYF.

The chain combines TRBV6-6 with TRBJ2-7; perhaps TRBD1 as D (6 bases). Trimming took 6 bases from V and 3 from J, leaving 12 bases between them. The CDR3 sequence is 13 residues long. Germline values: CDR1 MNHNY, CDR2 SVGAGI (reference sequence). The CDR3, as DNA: TGTGCCAGCAGCCTGGGACAATACTACGAGCAGTACGTC. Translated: CASSLGQYYEQYV.

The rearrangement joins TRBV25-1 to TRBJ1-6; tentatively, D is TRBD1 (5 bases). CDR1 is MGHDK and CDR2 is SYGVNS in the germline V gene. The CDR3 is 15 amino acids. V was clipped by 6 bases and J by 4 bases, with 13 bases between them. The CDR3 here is CASRGAGVYNSPLHF. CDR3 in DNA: TGTGCCAGCAGAGGGGCGGGGGTTTATAATTCACCCCTCCACTTT. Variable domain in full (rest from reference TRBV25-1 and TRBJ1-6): EADIYQTPRYLVIGTGKKITLECSQTMGHDKMYWYQQDPGMELHLIHYSYGVNSTEKGDLSSESTVSRIRTEHFPLTLESARPSHTSQYLCASRGAGVYNSPLHFGNGTRLTVT.

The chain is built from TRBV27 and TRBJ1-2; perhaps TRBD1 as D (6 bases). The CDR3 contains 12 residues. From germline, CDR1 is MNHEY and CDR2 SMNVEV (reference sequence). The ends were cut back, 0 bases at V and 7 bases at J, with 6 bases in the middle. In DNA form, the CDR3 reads TGTGCCAGCAGTTTATCAGGGGGTGGCTACACCTTC. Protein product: CASSLSGGGYTF.

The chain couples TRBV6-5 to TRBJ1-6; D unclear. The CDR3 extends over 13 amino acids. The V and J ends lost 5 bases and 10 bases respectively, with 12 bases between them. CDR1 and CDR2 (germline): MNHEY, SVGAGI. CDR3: CASSANVRSPLHF. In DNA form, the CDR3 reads TGTGCCAGCAGTGCTAACGTGCGGTCACCCCTCCACTTT.

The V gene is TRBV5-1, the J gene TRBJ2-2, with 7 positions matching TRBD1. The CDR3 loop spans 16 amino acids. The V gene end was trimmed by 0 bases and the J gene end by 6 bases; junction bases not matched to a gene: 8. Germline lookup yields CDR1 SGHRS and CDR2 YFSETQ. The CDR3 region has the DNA TGCGCCAGCAGCTTGGAGGGGGCTCTTCTGGCCGGGGAGCTGTTTTTT. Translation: CASSLEGALLAGELFF.

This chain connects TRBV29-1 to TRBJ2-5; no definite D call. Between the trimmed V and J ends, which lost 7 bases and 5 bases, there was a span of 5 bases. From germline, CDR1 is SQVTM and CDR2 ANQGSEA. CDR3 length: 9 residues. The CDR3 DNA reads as TGCAGCGCCGGGGAGACCCAGTACTTC. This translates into CSAGETQYF.

CDR3 region: CASSISDRKYNEQFF. In nucleotides, the CDR3 is TGTGCCAGTAGTATCAGTGACAGGAAATACAATGAGCAGTTCTTC. The chain has TRBV19 and TRBJ2-1, with a possible D match to TRBD1 (6 bases). The CDR3 runs to 15 residues. Deletions cut 3 bases from V and 4 bases from J, with 13 bases between. Germline V CDR1 and CDR2: LNHDA, SQIVND (reference sequence).

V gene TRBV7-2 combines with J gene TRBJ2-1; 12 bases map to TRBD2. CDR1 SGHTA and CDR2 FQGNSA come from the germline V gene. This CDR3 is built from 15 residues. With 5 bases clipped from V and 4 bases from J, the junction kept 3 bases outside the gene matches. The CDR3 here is CASSTSGGKYNEQFF. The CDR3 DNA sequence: TGTGCCAGCAGCACTAGCGGGGGGAAATACAATGAGCAGTTCTTC.